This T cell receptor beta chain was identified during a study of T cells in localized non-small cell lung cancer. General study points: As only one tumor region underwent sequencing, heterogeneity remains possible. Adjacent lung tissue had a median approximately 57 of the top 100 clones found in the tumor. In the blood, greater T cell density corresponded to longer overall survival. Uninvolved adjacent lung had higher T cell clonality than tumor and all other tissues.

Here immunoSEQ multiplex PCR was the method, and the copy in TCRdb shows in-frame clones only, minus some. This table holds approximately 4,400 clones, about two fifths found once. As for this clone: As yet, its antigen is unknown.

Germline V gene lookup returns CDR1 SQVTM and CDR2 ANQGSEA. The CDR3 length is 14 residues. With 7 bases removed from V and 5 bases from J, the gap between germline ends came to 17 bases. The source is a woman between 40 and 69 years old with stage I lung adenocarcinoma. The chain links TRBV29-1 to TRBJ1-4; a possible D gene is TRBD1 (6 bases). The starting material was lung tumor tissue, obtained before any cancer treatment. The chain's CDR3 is CSAGTGTLNEKLFF. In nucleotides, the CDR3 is TGCAGCGCCGGAACAGGGACGCTAAATGAAAAACTGTTTTTT.